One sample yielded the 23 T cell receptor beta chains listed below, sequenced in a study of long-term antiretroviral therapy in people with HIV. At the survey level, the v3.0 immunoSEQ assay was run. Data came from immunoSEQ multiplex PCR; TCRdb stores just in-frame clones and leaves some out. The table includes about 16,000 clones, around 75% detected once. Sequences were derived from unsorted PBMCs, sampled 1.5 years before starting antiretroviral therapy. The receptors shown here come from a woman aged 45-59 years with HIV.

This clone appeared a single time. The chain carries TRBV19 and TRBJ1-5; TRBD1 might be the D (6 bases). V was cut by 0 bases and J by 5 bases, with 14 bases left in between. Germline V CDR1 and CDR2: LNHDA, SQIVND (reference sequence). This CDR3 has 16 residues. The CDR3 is CASSIDRPGAHQPQHF. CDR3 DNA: TGTGCCAGTAGTATAGATAGGCCAGGGGCGCATCAGCCCCAGCATTTT.

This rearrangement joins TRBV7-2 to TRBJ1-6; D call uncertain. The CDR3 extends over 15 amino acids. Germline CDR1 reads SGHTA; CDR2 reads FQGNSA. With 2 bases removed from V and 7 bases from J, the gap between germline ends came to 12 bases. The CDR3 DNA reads TGTGCCAGCAGCTTACAACCAGGTCCCAATTCACCCCTCCACTTT. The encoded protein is CASSLQPGPNSPLHF.

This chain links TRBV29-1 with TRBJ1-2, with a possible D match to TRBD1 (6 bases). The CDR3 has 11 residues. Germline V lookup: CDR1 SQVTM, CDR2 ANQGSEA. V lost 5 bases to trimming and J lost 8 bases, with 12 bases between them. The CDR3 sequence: CSVNDRRGYTF. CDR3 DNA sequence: TGCAGCGTTAATGACAGGCGAGGCTACACCTTC. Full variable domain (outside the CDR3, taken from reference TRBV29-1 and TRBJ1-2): SAVISQKPSRDICQRGTSLTIQCQVDSQVTMMFWYRQQPGQSLTLIATANQGSEATYESGFVIDKFPISRPNLTFSTLTVSNMSPEDSSIYLCSVNDRRGYTFGSGTRLTVV.

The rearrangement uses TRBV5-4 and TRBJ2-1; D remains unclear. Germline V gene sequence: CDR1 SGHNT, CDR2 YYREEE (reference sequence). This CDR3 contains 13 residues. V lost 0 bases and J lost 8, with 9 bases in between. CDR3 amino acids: CASSLVPVDEQFF. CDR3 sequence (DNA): TGTGCCAGCAGCTTGGTCCCGGTGGATGAGCAGTTCTTC. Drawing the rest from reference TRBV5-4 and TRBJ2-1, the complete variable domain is ETGVTQSPTHLIKTRGQQVTLRCSSQSGHNTVSWYQQALGQGPQFIFQYYREEENGRGNFPPRFSGLQFPNYSSELNVNALELDDSALYLCASSLVPVDEQFFGPGTRLTVL.

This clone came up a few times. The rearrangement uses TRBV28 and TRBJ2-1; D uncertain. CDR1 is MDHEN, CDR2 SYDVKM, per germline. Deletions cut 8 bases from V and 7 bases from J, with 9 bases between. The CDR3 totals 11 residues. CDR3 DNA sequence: TGTGCCAGCTTGCGACGGAATGAGCAGTTCTTC. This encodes CASLRRNEQFF.

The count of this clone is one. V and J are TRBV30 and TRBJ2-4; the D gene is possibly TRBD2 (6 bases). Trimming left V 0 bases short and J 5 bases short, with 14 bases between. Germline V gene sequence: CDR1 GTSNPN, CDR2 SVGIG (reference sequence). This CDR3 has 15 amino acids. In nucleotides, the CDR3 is TGTGCCTGGAGTGTACTTTTCGGGACTCAAAACATTCAGTACTTC. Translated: CAWSVLFGTQNIQYF. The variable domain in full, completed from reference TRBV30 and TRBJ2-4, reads SQTIHQWPATLVQPVGSPLSLECTVEGTSNPNLYWYRQAAGRGLQLLFYSVGIGQISSEVPQNLSASRPQDRQFILSSKKLLLSDSGFYLCAWSVLFGTQNIQYFGAGTRLSVL.

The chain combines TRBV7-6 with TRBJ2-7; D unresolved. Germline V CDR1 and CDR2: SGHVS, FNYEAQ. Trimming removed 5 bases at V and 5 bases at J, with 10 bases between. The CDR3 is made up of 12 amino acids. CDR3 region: CASSDNRNEQYF. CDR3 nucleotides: TGTGCCAGCAGCGATAACAGAAACGAGCAGTACTTC. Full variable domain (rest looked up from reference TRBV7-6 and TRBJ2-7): GAGVSQSPRYKVTKRGQDVALRCDPISGHVSLYWYRQALGQGPEFLTYFNYEAQQDKSGLPNDRFSAERPEGSISTLTIQRTEQRDSAMYRCASSDNRNEQYFGPGTRLTVT.

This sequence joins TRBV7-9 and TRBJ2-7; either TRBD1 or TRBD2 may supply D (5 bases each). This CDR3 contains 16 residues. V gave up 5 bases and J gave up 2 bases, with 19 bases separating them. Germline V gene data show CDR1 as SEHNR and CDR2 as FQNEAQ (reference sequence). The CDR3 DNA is TGTGCCAGCAGCCCCCCTGGGGCCTTCGGGGCCTACGAGCAGTACGTC. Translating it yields CASSPPGAFGAYEQYV.

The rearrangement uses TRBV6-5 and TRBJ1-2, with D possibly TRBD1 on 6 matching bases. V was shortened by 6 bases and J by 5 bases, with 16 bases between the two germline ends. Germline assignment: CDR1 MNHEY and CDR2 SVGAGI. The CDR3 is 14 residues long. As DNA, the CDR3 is TGTGCCAGCAGGTCACTCACAGGGTTGTATGGCTACACCTTC. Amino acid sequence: CASRSLTGLYGYTF.

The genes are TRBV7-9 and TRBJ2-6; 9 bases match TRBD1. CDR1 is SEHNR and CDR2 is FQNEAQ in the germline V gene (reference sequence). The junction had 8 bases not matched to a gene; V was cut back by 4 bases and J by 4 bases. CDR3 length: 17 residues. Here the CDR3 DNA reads TGTGCCAGCAGCTCGGACAGGGGTATGACGGGGGCCAACGTCCTGACTTTC. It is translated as CASSSDRGMTGANVLTF.

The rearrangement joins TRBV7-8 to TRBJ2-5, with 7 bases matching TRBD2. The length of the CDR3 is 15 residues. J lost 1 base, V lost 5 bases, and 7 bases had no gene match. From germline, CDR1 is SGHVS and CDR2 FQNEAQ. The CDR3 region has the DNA TGTGCCAGCAGCGCGGGAGCTAGCGGCCAAGAGACCCAGTACTTC. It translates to CASSAGASGQETQYF.

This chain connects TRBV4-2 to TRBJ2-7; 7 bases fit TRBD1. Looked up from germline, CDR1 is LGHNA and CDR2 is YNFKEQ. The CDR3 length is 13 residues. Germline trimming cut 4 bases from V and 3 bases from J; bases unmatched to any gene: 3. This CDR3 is CASSPRQGYEQYF. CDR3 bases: TGTGCCAGCAGCCCCAGACAGGGCTACGAGCAGTACTTC.

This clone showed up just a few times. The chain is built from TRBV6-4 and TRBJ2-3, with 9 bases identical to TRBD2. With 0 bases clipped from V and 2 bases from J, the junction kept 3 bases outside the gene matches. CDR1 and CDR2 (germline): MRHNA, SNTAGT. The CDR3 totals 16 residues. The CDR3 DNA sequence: TGTGCCAGCAGTGACTCGGCTAGCGGGGACACAGATACGCAGTATTTT. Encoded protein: CASSDSASGDTDTQYF.

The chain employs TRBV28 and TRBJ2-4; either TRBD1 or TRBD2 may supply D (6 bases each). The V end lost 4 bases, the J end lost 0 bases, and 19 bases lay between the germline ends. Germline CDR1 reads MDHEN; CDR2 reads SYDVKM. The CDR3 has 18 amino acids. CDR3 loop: CASSSRTKGGLAKNIQYF. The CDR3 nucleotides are TGTGCCAGCAGTTCCCGAACTAAGGGGGGCCTAGCCAAAAACATTCAGTACTTC.

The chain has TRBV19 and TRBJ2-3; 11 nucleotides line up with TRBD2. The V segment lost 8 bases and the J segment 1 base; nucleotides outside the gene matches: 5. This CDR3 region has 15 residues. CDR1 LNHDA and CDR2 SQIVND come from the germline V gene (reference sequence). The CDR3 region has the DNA TGTGCCAGTGGGTTAGCGGGGGGGGGCACAGATACGCAGTATTTT. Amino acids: CASGLAGGGTDTQYF.

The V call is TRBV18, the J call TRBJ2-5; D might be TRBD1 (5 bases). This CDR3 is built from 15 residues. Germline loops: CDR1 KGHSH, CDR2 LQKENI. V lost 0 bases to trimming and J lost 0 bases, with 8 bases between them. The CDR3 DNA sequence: TGTGCCAGCTCACCACCGTCAGGGTACCAAGAGACCCAGTACTTC. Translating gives CASSPPSGYQETQYF.

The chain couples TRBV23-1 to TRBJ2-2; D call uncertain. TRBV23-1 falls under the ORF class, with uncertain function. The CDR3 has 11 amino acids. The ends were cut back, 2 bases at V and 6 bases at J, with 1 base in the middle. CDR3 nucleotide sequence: TGCGCCAGCAGTCAACCCGGGGAGCTGTTTTTT. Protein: CASSQPGELFF.

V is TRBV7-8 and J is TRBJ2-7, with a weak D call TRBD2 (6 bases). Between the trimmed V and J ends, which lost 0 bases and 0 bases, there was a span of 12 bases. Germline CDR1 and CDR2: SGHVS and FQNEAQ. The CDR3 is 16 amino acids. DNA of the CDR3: TGTGCCAGCAGCTTAGCATGGGACTTTGGCTCCTACGAGCAGTACGTC. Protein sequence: CASSLAWDFGSYEQYV.

In nucleotides, the CDR3 is TGTGCCAGCAGCGGGGACAGGGAACGCTCCTACGAGCAGTACTTC. Encoded protein: CASSGDRERSYEQYF. The rearrangement uses TRBV5-5 and TRBJ2-7, with TRBD1 matching over 9 bases. The V gene's germline CDR1 is SGHKS and CDR2 YYEKEE (reference sequence). The CDR3 runs 15 residues. The V gene end was trimmed by 4 bases and the J gene end by 0 bases; junction bases not matched to a gene: 5. Using reference TRBV5-5 and TRBJ2-7 for the parts outside the CDR3, the full variable domain is DAGVTQSPTHLIKTRGQQVTLRCSPISGHKSVSWYQQVLGQGPQFIFQYYEKEERGRGNFPDRFSARQFPNYSSELNVNALLLGDSALYLCASSGDRERSYEQYFGPGTRLTVT.

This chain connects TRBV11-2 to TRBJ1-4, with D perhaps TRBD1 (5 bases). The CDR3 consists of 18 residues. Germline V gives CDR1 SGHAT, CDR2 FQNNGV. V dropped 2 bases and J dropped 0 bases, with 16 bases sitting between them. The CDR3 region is CASSLYPGLVATNEKLFF. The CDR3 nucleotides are TGTGCCAGCAGCTTATACCCGGGGCTTGTCGCAACTAATGAAAAACTGTTTTTT.

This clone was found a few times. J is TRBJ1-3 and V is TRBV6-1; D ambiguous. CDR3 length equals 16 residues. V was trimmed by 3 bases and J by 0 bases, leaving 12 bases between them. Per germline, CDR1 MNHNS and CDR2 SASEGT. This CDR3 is CASSESRSVSGNTIYF. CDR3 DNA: TGTGCCAGCAGTGAGAGTAGGTCGGTCTCTGGAAACACCATATATTTT.

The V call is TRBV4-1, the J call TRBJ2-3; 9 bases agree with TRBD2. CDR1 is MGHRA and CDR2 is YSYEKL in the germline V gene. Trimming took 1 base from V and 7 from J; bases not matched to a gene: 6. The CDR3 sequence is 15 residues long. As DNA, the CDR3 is TGCGCCAGCAGCCAAGCCTCCCTAGCGGGGAATACGCAGTATTTT. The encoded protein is CASSQASLAGNTQYF.

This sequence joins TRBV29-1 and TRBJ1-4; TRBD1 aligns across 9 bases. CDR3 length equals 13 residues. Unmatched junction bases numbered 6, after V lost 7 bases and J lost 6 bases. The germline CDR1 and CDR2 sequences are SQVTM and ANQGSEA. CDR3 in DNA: TGCAGCGGCCGCCGGGACAGGGATGAAAAACTGTTTTTT. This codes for CSGRRDRDEKLFF.